This TCR beta chain was sequenced in a study of shared clonotypes between healthy human individuals. Study context: CD4 naive and memory got three plates each, CD8 naive two, CD8 memory one.

Each of the donors was a healthy adult who was HIV-negative and had not had a recent acute infection or vaccination. As regards this clone: Its antigen is as yet unknown.

Study-level points and caveats: Sampling included only blood; tissue repertoires likely differ.

The authors' processing: Sequence data from immunoSEQ were junction-only and lacked quality scores; consequently, filtering differed. Repertoires were generated with immunoSEQ multiplex PCR, while TCRdb's copy carries only in-frame clones and drops some. The V and J calls and clone size come from that table; D and trimming were worked out from the DNA. The sample records about 960,000 clones, over 60% being singletons. Looked up from germline, CDR1 is MNHEY and CDR2 is SVGAGI. Trimming stripped 5 bases from V and 9 bases from J, with 14 bases between. The CDR3 contains 14 residues. This rearrangement joins TRBV6-5 to TRBJ1-6; no firm D call. This clonotype was obtained from a man in his late teens or twenties in good health. Sequencing was performed on memory CD4+ T cells sorted from blood. Regarding subset: CD45RA-negative fraction. The CDR3 DNA is TGTGCCAGCAGTCCAGGCGATGCGAGTTCACCCCTCCACTTT. This sequence encodes CASSPGDASSPLHF.